This T cell receptor beta chain came from a study of blood T cell repertoires in COVID-19. Whole-study context: Acute and convalescent COVID-19 specimens originated in the United States, Italy and Spain. The cDNA or gDNA used as material had been derived from T cells, B-cell-depleted T cells, or PBMCs.

In the study's own analysis: It was from reference gene primer amplification that nucleated cell counts were estimated. This table comes from immunoSEQ multiplex PCR, and its TCRdb copy is limited to in-frame clones, with some not included. The DNA gave D and trimming, while V, J and clone size come from that table. Here the sample spans roughly 17,000 clones, 88% being singletons. This CDR3 is built from 15 residues. The germline gives CDR1 MNHEY, CDR2 SMNVEV (reference sequence). The germline V and J ends were trimmed by 2 bases and 9 bases, with 17 bases remaining between them. The clonotype comes from a human donor in a cohort sampled during active COVID-19. Sequences were obtained from peripheral blood. The rearrangement links TRBV27 to TRBJ1-5, with D unresolved. Here the CDR3 reads CASSLNTQPRAPQHF. The CDR3 DNA sequence: TGTGCCAGCAGTTTAAACACCCAGCCTAGAGCGCCCCAGCATTTT.